This passage covers 17 T cell receptor beta chains from one sample sequenced in a study of T cells expressing NK-cell markers. TCRdb re-called the 5' RACE reads and gives one entry per CDR3 protein, without DNA. The sample's table shows more than 400,000 distinct CDR3 sequences. What was sequenced was blood T cells: a sorted CD56 or NKG2C T cell subset, CD4+ or CD8+ T cells, or bulk PBMC T cells (not recorded which). These receptors all come from a woman between 18 and 70 years old in good health.

This chain connects TRBV18 to TRBJ2-7. Germline V gene data show CDR1 as KGHSH and CDR2 as LQKENI. The CDR3 runs to 14 residues. CDR3 in amino acids: CASSPRPRNYEQYF.

The chain uses TRBV10-2 and TRBJ2-1; the TRBD2 assignment by TCRdb is unverifiable without DNA. The germline CDR1 and CDR2 sequences are WSHSY and SAAADI. The CDR3 is 15 amino acids. CDR3 amino acids: CASSEFSGGYNEQFF.

The CDR3 here is CASTLTGEGYTF. The chain combines TRBV7-2 with TRBJ1-2; TCRdb designates TRBD1, a call that cannot be tested without DNA. CDR3 length equals 12 residues. Per the germline V gene, CDR1 is SGHTA and CDR2 is FQGNSA.

The chain uses TRBV7-3 and TRBJ2-1; TCRdb's assignment of TRBD1 cannot be checked, as there is no DNA. The CDR3 is 14 amino acids. Germline V gene lookup returns CDR1 SGHTA and CDR2 FQGTGA. The CDR3 protein is CASSLTTGWDEQFF. Drawing the rest from reference TRBV7-3 and TRBJ2-1, the complete variable domain is GAGVSQTPSNKVTEKGKYVELRCDPISGHTALYWYRQSLGQGPEFLIYFQGTGAADDSGLPNDRFFAVRPEGSVSTLKIQRTERGDSAVYLCASSLTTGWDEQFFGPGTRLTVL.

This chain connects TRBV21-1 to TRBJ2-7; TCRdb picks TRBD2, but there is no DNA to check that call. TRBV21-1 is annotated as a pseudogene. CDR3 length: 15 amino acids. The chain's CDR3 is CASSRSGTTPYEQYF.

The chain joins TRBV7-3 to TRBJ2-1; TCRdb indicates TRBD2, and absent DNA this call remains unverified. Per germline, CDR1 SGHTA and CDR2 FQGTGA. The CDR3 consists of 16 residues. CDR3 protein: CASSGLGGASIHEQFF.

CDR3: CASSLVGEDTQYF. This sequence joins TRBV5-1 and TRBJ2-3; TCRdb selects TRBD1, and the lack of DNA leaves this call unchecked. The CDR3 has 13 residues. The germline V gene encodes CDR1 SGHRS and CDR2 YFSETQ.

The chain employs TRBV27 and TRBJ1-5. The length of the CDR3 is 12 residues. Germline V gives CDR1 MNHEY, CDR2 SMNVEV (reference sequence). The CDR3 reads CASSELGQPQHF.

The CDR3 sequence: CASSDLGTGHGYTF. The rearrangement joins TRBV25-1 to TRBJ1-2; the TCRdb D gene call, TRBD1, has no DNA to confirm it. Germline assignment: CDR1 MGHDK and CDR2 SYGVNS. This CDR3 spans 14 amino acids.

The rearrangement uses TRBV7-2 and TRBJ2-7; TCRdb indicates TRBD2, and absent DNA this call remains unverified. The CDR3 sequence is 14 residues long. Per germline, CDR1 SGHTA and CDR2 FQGNSA. CDR3 sequence: CASSQRGLTYEQYF. Variable domain in full (rest from reference TRBV7-2 and TRBJ2-7): GAGVSQSPSNKVTEKGKDVELRCDPISGHTALYWYRQSLGQGLEFLIYFQGNSAPDKSGLPSDRFSAERTGGSVSTLTIQRTQQEDSAVYLCASSQRGLTYEQYFGPGTRLTVT.

The chain recombines TRBV12-3 or TRBV12-4 with TRBJ2-3; TCRdb's D gene call, TRBD2, goes unchecked for lack of DNA. The CDR3 length is 15 residues. CDR3 region: CASSLGGKRTDTQYF.

This chain uses TRBV12-3 or TRBV12-4 with TRBJ2-3. The CDR3 has 15 residues. The CDR3: CASSFRNPGTDTQYF.

This sequence joins TRBV25-1 and TRBJ2-3; TCRdb selects TRBD2, and the lack of DNA leaves this call unchecked. This CDR3 contains 17 residues. From germline, CDR1 is MGHDK and CDR2 SYGVNS. CDR3 amino acids: CASSEGTSGFSTDTQYF.

The chain joins TRBV12-3 or TRBV12-4 to TRBJ1-2. This CDR3 is 15 amino acids long. CDR3 in amino acids: CASRLGQDSNYGYTF.

V is TRBV29-1 and J is TRBJ1-2; TCRdb reports TRBD1, a call that lacks DNA to check it against. The germline V gene encodes CDR1 SQVTM and CDR2 ANQGSEA. The CDR3 consists of 15 residues. CDR3 amino acids: CSVETDREGVYGYTF.

The V call is TRBV11-2, the J call TRBJ2-4. Germline CDR1 SGHAT, CDR2 FQNNGV. The CDR3 extends over 14 amino acids. CDR3 loop: CASRAQVAKNIQYF.

The chain recombines TRBV30 with TRBJ2-3; the D gene TCRdb calls, TRBD2, cannot be checked with no DNA. Germline-derived CDR1 and CDR2 are GTSNPN and SVGIG (reference sequence). The CDR3 has 17 residues. The CDR3 region is CAWSSTWTSGTTDTQYF.